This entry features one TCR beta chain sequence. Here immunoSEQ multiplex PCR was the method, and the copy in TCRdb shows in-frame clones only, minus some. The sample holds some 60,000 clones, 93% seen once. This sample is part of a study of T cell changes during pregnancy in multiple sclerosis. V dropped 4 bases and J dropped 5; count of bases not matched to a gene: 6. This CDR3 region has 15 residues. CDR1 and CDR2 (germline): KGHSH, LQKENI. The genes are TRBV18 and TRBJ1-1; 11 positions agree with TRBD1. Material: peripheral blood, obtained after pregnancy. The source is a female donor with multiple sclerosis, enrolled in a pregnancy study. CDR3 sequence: CASSQGTGGETEAFF. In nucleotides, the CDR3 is TGTGCCAGCTCACAGGGGACAGGGGGAGAAACTGAAGCTTTCTTT.